The clone carrying this TCR beta chain came up a few times. As yet, its antigen is unknown. This specimen comes from a study of beta chain features in type 1 diabetes. Turning to the study itself: When patients were set against healthy donors, age, gender and cell yields were similar.

Expressed TCRB transcripts were sequenced because the isolated RNA had all been reverse transcribed beforehand. This table comes from immunoSEQ multiplex PCR, and its TCRdb copy is limited to in-frame clones, with some not included. This sample has 600,000 or so clones; roughly 13% occur once, and the top ten carry approximately 0.042%. V dropped 4 bases and J dropped 4 bases, with 17 bases sitting between them. The germline V gene encodes CDR1 SGHTA and CDR2 FQGNSA. CDR3 length equals 15 residues. Findings and caveats of the study: TCRB repertoires of naive, central memory and Treg cells appeared more similar among patients than among healthy donors. A moderate, significant TCRB CDR3 shortening appeared in type 1 diabetes across four CD4+ subsets.

The source of this sequence is a man aged 18 to 35 with type 1 diabetes. The V call is TRBV7-2, the J call TRBJ2-7, with D perhaps being TRBD1 or TRBD2 (6 bases each). The specimen sequenced was naive CD4+ T cells from blood. The CDR3 sequence is CASSWDRGREYEQYF. The CDR3 region has the DNA TGTGCCAGCAGCTGGGACCGGGGGCGCGAGTACGAGCAGTACTTC.